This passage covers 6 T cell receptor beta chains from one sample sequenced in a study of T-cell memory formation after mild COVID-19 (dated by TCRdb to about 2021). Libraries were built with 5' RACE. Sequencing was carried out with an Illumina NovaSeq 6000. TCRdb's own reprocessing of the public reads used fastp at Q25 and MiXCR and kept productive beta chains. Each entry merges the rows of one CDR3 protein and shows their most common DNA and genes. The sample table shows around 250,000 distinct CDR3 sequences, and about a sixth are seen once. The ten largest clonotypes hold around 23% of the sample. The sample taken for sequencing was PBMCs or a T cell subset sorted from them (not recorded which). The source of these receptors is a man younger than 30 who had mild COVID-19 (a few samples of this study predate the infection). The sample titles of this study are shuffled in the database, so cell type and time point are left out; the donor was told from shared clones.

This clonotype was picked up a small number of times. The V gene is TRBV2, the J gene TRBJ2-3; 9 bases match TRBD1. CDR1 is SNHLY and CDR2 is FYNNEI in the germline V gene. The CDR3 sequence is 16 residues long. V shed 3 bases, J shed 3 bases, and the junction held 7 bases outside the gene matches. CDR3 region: CASSDRRQGGTDTQYF. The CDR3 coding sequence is TGTGCCAGCAGTGATCGGAGACAGGGGGGAACAGATACGCAGTATTTT.

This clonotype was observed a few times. CDR3 residues: CASSLDWQEALADYEQYF. The CDR3, as DNA: TGTGCCAGCAGCTTAGATTGGCAGGAGGCCCTAGCGGACTACGAGCAGTACTTC. The V gene is TRBV7-2, the J gene TRBJ2-7; 7 nucleotides line up with TRBD2. The V segment lost 1 base and the J segment 3 bases; nucleotides outside the gene matches: 15. The CDR3 consists of 18 residues. Germline V gives CDR1 SGHTA, CDR2 FQGNSA. Using reference TRBV7-2 and TRBJ2-7 for the parts outside the CDR3, the full variable domain is GAGVSQSPSNKVTEKGKDVELRCDPISGHTALYWYRQSLGQGLEFLIYFQGNSAPDKSGLPSDRFSAERTGGSVSTLTIQRTQQEDSAVYLCASSLDWQEALADYEQYFGPGTRLTVT.

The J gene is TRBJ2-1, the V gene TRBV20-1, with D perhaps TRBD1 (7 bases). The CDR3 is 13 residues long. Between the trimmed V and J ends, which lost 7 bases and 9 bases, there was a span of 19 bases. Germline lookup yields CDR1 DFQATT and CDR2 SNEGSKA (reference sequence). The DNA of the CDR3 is TGCAGTGGGAGGGCAGGGGGTTTTAGTGAGCAGTTCTTC. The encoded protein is CSGRAGGFSEQFF.

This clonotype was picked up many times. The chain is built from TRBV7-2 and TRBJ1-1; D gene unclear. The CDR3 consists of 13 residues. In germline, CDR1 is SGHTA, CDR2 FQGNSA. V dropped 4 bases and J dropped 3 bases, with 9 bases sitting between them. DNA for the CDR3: TGTGCCAGCAGCTCCAGGTGGGACACTGAAGCTTTCTTT. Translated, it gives CASSSRWDTEAFF. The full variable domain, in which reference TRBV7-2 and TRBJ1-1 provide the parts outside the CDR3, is GAGVSQSPSNKVTEKGKDVELRCDPISGHTALYWYRQSLGQGLEFLIYFQGNSAPDKSGLPSDRFSAERTGGSVSTLTIQRTQQEDSAVYLCASSSRWDTEAFFGQGTRLTVV.

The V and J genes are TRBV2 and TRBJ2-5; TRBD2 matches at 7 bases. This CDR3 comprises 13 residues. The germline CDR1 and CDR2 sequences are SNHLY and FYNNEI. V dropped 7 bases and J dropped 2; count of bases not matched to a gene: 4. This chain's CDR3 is CASTRGVQETQYF. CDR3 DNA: TGTGCCAGCACACGGGGGGTACAAGAGACCCAGTACTTC.

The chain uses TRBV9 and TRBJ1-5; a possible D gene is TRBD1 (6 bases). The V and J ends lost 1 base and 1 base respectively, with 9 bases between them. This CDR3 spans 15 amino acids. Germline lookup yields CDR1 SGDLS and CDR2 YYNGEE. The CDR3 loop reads CASSVSTGSNQPQHF. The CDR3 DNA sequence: TGTGCCAGCAGCGTATCTACAGGGAGCAATCAGCCCCAGCATTTT.